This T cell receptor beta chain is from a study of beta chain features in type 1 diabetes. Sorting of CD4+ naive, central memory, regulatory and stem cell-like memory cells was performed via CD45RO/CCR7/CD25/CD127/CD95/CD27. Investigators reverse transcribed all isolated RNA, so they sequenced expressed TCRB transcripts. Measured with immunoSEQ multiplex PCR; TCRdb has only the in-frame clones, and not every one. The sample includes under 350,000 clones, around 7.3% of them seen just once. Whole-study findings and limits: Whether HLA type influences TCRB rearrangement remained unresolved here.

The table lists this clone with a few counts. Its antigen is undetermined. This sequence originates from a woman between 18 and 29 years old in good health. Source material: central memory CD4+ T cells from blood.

CDR3 sequence (DNA): TGTGCCAGCAGCAAAAAGACAGGGTGGGCCTACGAGCAGTACGTC. Translating gives CASSKKTGWAYEQYV. This chain connects TRBV7-2 to TRBJ2-7; 7 nucleotides align to TRBD1. J lost 2 bases, V lost 5 bases, and 9 bases had no gene match. This CDR3 contains 15 residues. Germline CDR1 and CDR2: SGHTA and FQGNSA.